The 9 T cell receptor beta chains below all came from one sample that was sequenced in a study of OX40 agonist ivuxolimab in advanced cancers. Here immunoSEQ multiplex PCR was the method, and the copy in TCRdb shows in-frame clones only, minus some. The data contain tens of thousands of clones, about 88% of them singletons. The sample was CD4+ or CD8+ T cells sorted from blood, taken in a trial of the OX40 agonist ivuxolimab. The origin of the receptors is an adult with an advanced solid tumor such as melanoma, head and neck, liver or kidney cancer.

CDR3 amino acids: CASSPDREGNEQFF. The CDR3, as DNA: TGCGCCAGCAGCCCGGACAGGGAGGGGAATGAGCAGTTCTTC. The genes are TRBV5-1 and TRBJ2-1; a weak D match, TRBD1 (8 bases). Germline lookup yields CDR1 SGHRS and CDR2 YFSETQ. V was clipped by 4 bases and J by 7 bases, with 15 bases between them. The CDR3 runs to 14 residues.

This clone was counted a single time. This chain joins TRBV7-2 and TRBJ2-3; D perhaps matches TRBD2 (5 bases). In germline, CDR1 is SGHTA, CDR2 FQGNSA. V was pared by 7 bases and J by 6 bases, with 17 bases between. The CDR3 totals 14 residues. CDR3 residues: CASTNGPGWDTQYF. In nucleotides, the CDR3 is TGTGCCAGCACCAATGGGCCGGGGTGGGATACGCAGTATTTT.

V is TRBV5-8 and J is TRBJ2-5; D is tentatively TRBD1 or TRBD2 (6 bases each). Trimming cost V 6 bases and J 5 bases, with 14 bases left between them. From germline, CDR1 is SGHTS and CDR2 YDEGEE. CDR3 size: 13 residues. The CDR3 region is CASTLEGGETQYF. The CDR3 region has the DNA TGTGCCAGCACCCTCGAGGGGGGCGAGACCCAGTACTTC.

The rearrangement joins TRBV18 to TRBJ2-7, with 9 nucleotides matching TRBD1. The V and J ends lost 3 bases and 5 bases, in that order; junction bases with no gene match: 8. The CDR3 spans 15 residues. Germline loops: CDR1 KGHSH, CDR2 LQKENI. As DNA, the CDR3 is TGTGCCAGCTCACCCTCCGGGACAGGGATCGACGAGCAGTACTTC. Residues: CASSPSGTGIDEQYF.

V is TRBV4-3 and J is TRBJ1-6, with a weak D call TRBD1 (6 bases). CDR1 is LGHNA, CDR2 YSLEER, per germline. This CDR3 spans 16 amino acids. V was clipped by 0 bases and J by 7 bases, with 13 bases between them. Here the CDR3 reads CASSQDPRTDNSPLHF. CDR3 coding DNA: TGCGCCAGCAGCCAAGACCCACGGACAGACAATTCACCCCTCCACTTT.

The chain employs TRBV10-3 and TRBJ1-1; possible D gene TRBD1, 5 bases. The CDR3 has 12 residues. The V end was cut by 6 bases, the J end by 5 bases, with 10 bases between. The germline gives CDR1 ENHRY, CDR2 SYGVKD. The CDR3 bases are TGTGCCATCAGGAGGTGGGGGACTGAAGCTTTCTTT. Its translation is CAIRRWGTEAFF.

Turning to this clone: Additional DNA sequences in this sample encode the identical CDR3. The CDR3: CSVEGGRGRTGELFF. In nucleotides, the CDR3 is TGCAGCGTTGAGGGAGGTCGGGGGAGGACCGGGGAGCTGTTTTTT. The V gene is TRBV29-1, the J gene TRBJ2-2, with D maybe TRBD2 (6 bases). The length of the CDR3 is 15 residues. V was trimmed by 3 bases and J by 5 bases, leaving 16 bases between them. Germline assignment: CDR1 SQVTM and CDR2 ANQGSEA.

The J gene is TRBJ2-6, the V gene TRBV5-1; TRBD1 aligns across 7 bases. Trimming at V came to 7 bases and at J to 0 bases, leaving 1 base not matched to a gene. The germline V gene has CDR1 SGHRS and CDR2 YFSETQ. The CDR3 contains 14 residues. The CDR3 DNA reads as TGCGCCAGCCGGGACAGCTCTGGGGCCAACGTCCTGACTTTC. It specifies CASRDSSGANVLTF.

V usage is TRBV5-1 and J usage is TRBJ2-3, with 7 bases identical to TRBD1. This CDR3 spans 14 amino acids. Trimming took 6 bases from V and 0 from J; bases not matched to a gene: 4. From germline, CDR1 is SGHRS and CDR2 YFSETQ. The CDR3 DNA reads as TGCGCCAGCAATCCGGGACAGAGCACAGATACGCAGTATTTT. Amino acid sequence: CASNPGQSTDTQYF.